This is a list of T cell receptor beta chains from one sample in a study of blood T cell repertoires in COVID-19. The repertoire was sequenced with immunoSEQ multiplex PCR; TCRdb's copy has only in-frame clones and lacks some. The sample holds some 230,000 clones, 85% to 90% seen once. Sequencing input: peripheral blood. Receptors were obtained from a woman in her 50s with COVID-19, enrolled during active disease. Both conserved end residues are part of each CDR3. D genes are given only for firm matches. Some rows mark clone size as missing; the rest say once, few, many or name a class of expanded clone.

V: TRBV7-6; D: TRBD2; size: .; J: TRBJ2-2; DNA: TGTGCCAGCAGCTTAATCGGCGGGGGAGGACCGAACACCGGGGAGCTGTTTTTT; CDR3: CASSLIGGGGPNTGELFF
V: TRBV5-6; D: .; size: .; J: TRBJ1-6; DNA: TGTGCCAGCAGCCTACCGGGAGGCAGCTCCTATAATTCACCCCTCCACTTT; CDR3: CASSLPGGSSYNSPLHF
V: TRBV18; D: TRBD1; size: .; J: TRBJ2-1; DNA: TGTGCCAGCTCACCACCGAGTATACAGGGGGCTGGCAATGAGCAGTTCTTC; CDR3: CASSPPSIQGAGNEQFF
V: TRBV19; D: .; size: few; J: TRBJ2-1; DNA: TGTGCCAGTAGTCCCCTGGACAAAACTAATGAGCAGTTCTTC; CDR3: CASSPLDKTNEQFF
V: TRBV19; D: .; size: .; J: TRBJ1-2; DNA: TGTGCCACCTCAGACAGGATATATGGCTACACCTTC; CDR3: CATSDRIYGYTF
V: TRBV5-6; D: TRBD2; size: .; J: TRBJ2-3; DNA: TGTGCCAGCAGCTTGGTTAGCGGGGGGCCAGATACGCAGTATTTT; CDR3: CASSLVSGGPDTQYF
V: TRBV4-1; D: TRBD2; size: .; J: TRBJ2-3; DNA: TGCGCCAGCAGCCAAGATATGGGACTAGCGGGGTCCTCTAGCACAGATACGCAGTATTTT; CDR3: CASSQDMGLAGSSSTDTQYF
V: TRBV27; D: .; size: .; J: TRBJ1-6; DNA: TGTGCCAGCAGTTTCGACACAAATTCACCCCTCCACTTT; CDR3: CASSFDTNSPLHF
V: TRBV19; D: .; size: once; J: TRBJ2-5; DNA: TGTGCCAGTAGTATAGGCAGTGGTGGGACCCAGTACTTC; CDR3: CASSIGSGGTQYF
V: TRBV14; D: TRBD1; size: .; J: TRBJ1-6; DNA: TGTGCCAGCAGCCGGACAGGGTGGAATTCACCCCTCCACTTT; CDR3: CASSRTGWNSPLHF
V: TRBV6-6; D: TRBD1; size: once; J: TRBJ1-2; DNA: TGTGCCAGCAGTTACCAAGACAGGGGCTATGGCTACACCTTC; CDR3: CASSYQDRGYGYTF
V: TRBV4-1; D: TRBD1; size: .; J: TRBJ1-2; DNA: TGCGCCAGCAGCCAAGGACAGGGCCGCTACACCTTC; CDR3: CASSQGQGRYTF
V: TRBV5-1; D: TRBD1; size: .; J: TRBJ2-1; DNA: TGCGCCAGCAGCTTGCAGGGGGCGATAAGGGATGAGCAGTTCTTC; CDR3: CASSLQGAIRDEQFF
V: TRBV11-2; D: .; size: .; J: TRBJ2-2; DNA: TGTGCCAGCAGCCCTAGGGGTTTCGGGGAGCTGTTTTTT; CDR3: CASSPRGFGELFF
V: TRBV9; D: .; size: .; J: TRBJ1-3; DNA: TGTGCCAGCAGCGCCGGACAGCCTGGAAACACCATATATTTT; CDR3: CASSAGQPGNTIYF
V: TRBV12-5; D: .; size: .; J: TRBJ2-2; DNA: TGTGCTAGTGGTTTGGACAGGGCCGGGGAGCTGTTTTTT; CDR3: CASGLDRAGELFF
V: TRBV7-9; D: TRBD1; size: few; J: TRBJ1-2; DNA: TGTGCCAGCACCCAGACAGGGGGCATTGGCTACACCTTC; CDR3: CASTQTGGIGYTF
V: TRBV7-2; D: TRBD2; size: .; J: TRBJ2-7; DNA: TGTGCCAGCAGCCCAGGTCCCGGGACTAGCGGGGGGAGACCCTACGAGCAGTACTTC; CDR3: CASSPGPGTSGGRPYEQYF
V: TRBV5-1; D: .; size: once; J: TRBJ1-6; DNA: TGCGCCAGCAGCTTGGCCGAGAGCTCCTATAATTCACCCCTCCACTTT; CDR3: CASSLAESSYNSPLHF
V: TRBV3-1/TRBV3-2; D: TRBD1; size: .; J: TRBJ2-5; DNA: TGTGCCAGCAGCCAAGAACACAGGGGGACCCAGTACTTC; CDR3: CASSQEHRGTQYF
V: TRBV11-2; D: TRBD2; size: .; J: TRBJ2-3; DNA: TGTGCCAGCAGCCTCCGGACTAGCGGGTTCACAGATACGCAGTATTTT; CDR3: CASSLRTSGFTDTQYF
V: TRBV20-1; D: .; size: .; J: TRBJ2-1; DNA: TGCAGTGCTAGTGTGAGTGGCAATGAGCAGTTCTTC; CDR3: CSASVSGNEQFF
V: TRBV27; D: .; size: .; J: TRBJ2-3; DNA: TGTGCCAGCAGTTCGGGACTGAGGACAGATACGCAGTATTTT; CDR3: CASSSGLRTDTQYF
V: TRBV7-2; D: .; size: .; J: TRBJ2-7; DNA: TGTGCCAGCAGATTGGCTCCGGAGGTGGCCTACGAGCAGTACTTC; CDR3: CASRLAPEVAYEQYF
V: TRBV3-1/TRBV3-2; D: TRBD1; size: once; J: TRBJ2-7; DNA: TGTGCCAGCAGCCAAGATGAGGGGGGACAGGCCTACGAGCAGTACTTC; CDR3: CASSQDEGGQAYEQYF
V: TRBV19; D: .; size: few; J: TRBJ2-1; DNA: TGTGCCAGTAGTATAGCTGGCTGGGAGCAGTTCTTC; CDR3: CASSIAGWEQFF
V: TRBV7-7; D: TRBD2; size: .; J: TRBJ2-5; DNA: TGTGCCAGTGGAGCGGGGGACACCCAAGAGACCCAGTACTTC; CDR3: CASGAGDTQETQYF
V: TRBV10-3; D: .; size: few; J: TRBJ2-2; DNA: TGTGCCATCAGTGAGGGGAGAATGACCACCGGGGAGCTGTTTTTT; CDR3: CAISEGRMTTGELFF
V: TRBV15; D: .; size: once; J: TRBJ1-2; DNA: TGTGCCACCAGCAGAGACAGGAGGTATGGCTACACCTTC; CDR3: CATSRDRRYGYTF
V: TRBV30; D: TRBD1; size: .; J: TRBJ1-1; DNA: TGTGCCTGGACTTTTAACAGGGGGACCACTGAAGCTTTCTTT; CDR3: CAWTFNRGTTEAFF
V: TRBV2; D: .; size: .; J: TRBJ2-7; DNA: TGTGCCAGCAGCTCAGGTCCCGGATCCTTCTACGAGCAGTACTTC; CDR3: CASSSGPGSFYEQYF
V: TRBV21-1; D: .; size: .; J: TRBJ2-2; DNA: TGTGCCAGCAGCTGGGGGGGCATTCCCACTAACACCGGGGAGCTGTTTTTT; CDR3: CASSWGGIPTNTGELFF
V: TRBV19; D: .; size: .; J: TRBJ2-3; DNA: TGTGCCACCGCCTCGGGGGGCCAATCAAGAGATACGCAGTATTTT; CDR3: CATASGGQSRDTQYF
V: TRBV6-2/TRBV6-3; D: .; size: .; J: TRBJ1-2; DNA: TGTGCCAGCAGTTACTCTCCGGTCATTTCCTATGGCTACACCTTC; CDR3: CASSYSPVISYGYTF
V: TRBV12-3/TRBV12-4; D: .; size: .; J: TRBJ1-2; DNA: TGTGCCAGCAGTTTATTAAACAATGATGGCTACACCTTC; CDR3: CASSLLNNDGYTF
V: TRBV5-4; D: .; size: .; J: TRBJ1-2; DNA: TGTGCCAGCAGCTCAGTCAGGGGACCCAGCTTTGGCTACACCTTC; CDR3: CASSSVRGPSFGYTF
V: TRBV19; D: .; size: .; J: TRBJ1-3; DNA: TGTGCCAGTAGTATTACCAGCGCGTCTGGAAACACCATATATTTT; CDR3: CASSITSASGNTIYF
V: TRBV6-5; D: .; size: .; J: TRBJ1-2; DNA: TGTGCCAGCACTCTAGGGGGGGCCGGGGGCTACACCTTC; CDR3: CASTLGGAGGYTF
V: TRBV27; D: TRBD1; size: .; J: TRBJ1-1; DNA: TGTGCCAGCACCCGACAGGGAGGCAACACTGAAGCTTTCTTT; CDR3: CASTRQGGNTEAFF
V: TRBV19; D: TRBD1; size: .; J: TRBJ2-1; DNA: TGTGCCAGTAGTCCAAATGGACAGGACACCTACAATGAGCAGTTCTTC; CDR3: CASSPNGQDTYNEQFF
V: TRBV7-6; D: .; size: .; J: TRBJ2-1; DNA: TGTGCCAGCAGCCAGGACAATGAGCAGTTCTTC; CDR3: CASSQDNEQFF
V: TRBV15; D: TRBD1; size: .; J: TRBJ1-5; DNA: TGTGCCACCAGCATAGGACAGGGGGCTCGGGGCAATCAGCCCCAGCATTTT; CDR3: CATSIGQGARGNQPQHF
V: TRBV4-1; D: .; size: .; J: TRBJ1-2; DNA: TGCGCCAGCAGCCAAGCGGAGGGGAAGAACTATGGCTACACCTTC; CDR3: CASSQAEGKNYGYTF
V: TRBV6-5; D: TRBD2; size: .; J: TRBJ2-5; DNA: TGTGCCAGCAGCCTCTCCGGGGGGGGGCAAGAGACCCAGTACTTC; CDR3: CASSLSGGGQETQYF
V: TRBV2; D: .; size: once; J: TRBJ1-1; DNA: TGTGCCAGCAGCCACACAGGGAGCGTGAACACTGAAGCTTTCTTT; CDR3: CASSHTGSVNTEAFF
V: TRBV12-5; D: .; size: few; J: TRBJ1-2; DNA: TGTGCTAGTGGTTTGCCTAGACAGGAAAAAGGCTACACCTTC; CDR3: CASGLPRQEKGYTF
V: TRBV19; D: .; size: .; J: TRBJ1-1; DNA: TGTGCCAGTAGTATCCGACAGAACACTGAAGCTTTCTTT; CDR3: CASSIRQNTEAFF
V: TRBV28; D: .; size: few; J: TRBJ2-5; DNA: TGTGCCAGCAGTCAAACCGGGACTCAACAGACCCAGTACTTC; CDR3: CASSQTGTQQTQYF
V: TRBV25-1; D: TRBD1; size: .; J: TRBJ2-1; DNA: TGTGCCAGCAGGGGATCCGGGACAGCCTCCTACAATGAGCAGTTCTTC; CDR3: CASRGSGTASYNEQFF